This passage covers 2 T cell receptor beta chains from one sample sequenced in a study of shared clonotypes between healthy human individuals. CD45RO-negative, CCR7-positively selected cells formed the naive CD8 fraction, excluding terminally differentiated effector memory CD45RA+ cells. The table came from immunoSEQ multiplex PCR; TCRdb's copy has only in-frame clones and leaves some out. The sample lists some 2 million clones, approximately 94% occurring once. Sequencing was carried out using naive CD8+ T cells sorted from blood. The receptors derive from a man between 18 and 29 years old in good health.

The gene calls are TRBV27 and TRBJ2-3, with 10 nucleotides matching TRBD2. V shed 7 bases, J shed 4 bases, and the junction held 8 bases outside the gene matches. The CDR3 extends over 15 amino acids. CDR1 MNHEY and CDR2 SMNVEV come from the germline V gene (reference sequence). The CDR3 protein is CASTLFSGRSDTQYF. Here the CDR3 DNA reads TGTGCCAGCACCTTATTTAGCGGGAGGTCAGATACGCAGTATTTT.

A word on this clone: The junction differs from germline at one of its ends, possibly a read error. V gene TRBV7-7 combines with J gene TRBJ2-7; maybe TRBD2 (5 bases). The CDR3 contains 14 residues. Germline V lookup: CDR1 SSHAT, CDR2 FNYEAQ (reference sequence). The CDR3 nucleotides read TGTGCTAGCAGCTTAGCGCCAGGACCCTACGAGCAGTACTTC. Residues: CASSLAPGPYEQYF.